A few counts support the clone carrying this T cell receptor beta chain. What it binds is unknown. This specimen comes from a study of vaccination effects on CD4 cells after COVID-19. Looking at the study overall: ViraFEST assay sequencing came after antigen-specific CD4+ T cells were expanded with viral peptide pools. Every well housed roughly 2.1 million PBMC, which grew in culture alongside 10 IU/ml IL-2 and around 10 ug/ml peptides.

Cultured cells yielded isolated CD4+ T cells after about ten days. The study found no prior SARS-CoV-2 infection in the vaccine recipients, who tested negative for nucleocapsid antibodies. V shed 0 bases and J shed 0 bases, with 9 bases lying between them. The CDR3 extends over 17 amino acids. Germline V gene lookup returns CDR1 LGHNA and CDR2 YSLEER. Sequencing was performed with immunoSEQ multiplex PCR; in TCRdb, only in-frame clones are kept and a portion is missing. This table holds about 25,000 clones, roughly 75% found once. The sequencing used CD4+ T cells from PBMCs cultured without peptide, collected before COVID-19 vaccination. V usage is TRBV4-3 and J usage is TRBJ1-6, with D possibly TRBD1 on 6 matching bases. This TCR was recovered from a human donor who received a COVID-19 vaccine. CDR3 bases: TGCGCCAGCAGCCAAGAAATAGGGGGCTCCTATAATTCACCCCTCCACTTT. Its translation is CASSQEIGGSYNSPLHF.